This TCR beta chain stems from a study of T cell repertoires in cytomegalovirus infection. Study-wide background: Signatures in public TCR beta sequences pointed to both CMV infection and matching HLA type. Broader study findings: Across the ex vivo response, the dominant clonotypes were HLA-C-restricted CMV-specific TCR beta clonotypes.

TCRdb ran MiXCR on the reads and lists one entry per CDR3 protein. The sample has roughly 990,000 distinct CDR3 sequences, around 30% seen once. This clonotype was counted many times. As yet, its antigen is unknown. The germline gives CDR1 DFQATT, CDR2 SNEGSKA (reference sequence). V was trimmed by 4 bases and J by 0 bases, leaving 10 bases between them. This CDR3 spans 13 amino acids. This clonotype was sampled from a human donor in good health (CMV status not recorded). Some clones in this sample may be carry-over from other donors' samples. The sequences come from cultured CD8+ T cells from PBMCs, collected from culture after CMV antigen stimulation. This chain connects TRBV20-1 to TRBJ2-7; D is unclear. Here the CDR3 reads CSATILDSYEQYV. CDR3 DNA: TGCAGTGCTACTATACTGGACTCCTACGAGCAGTACGTC.